This TCR beta chain was observed in a study of OX40 agonist ivuxolimab in advanced cancers. Findings and caveats of the study: Within 6 weeks, CD4+ and CD8+ blood T cells expanded clonally at 0.1 to 3.0 mg/kg.

The assay was immunoSEQ multiplex PCR, and TCRdb's table has in-frame clones only and misses some. The repertoire holds 70,000 to 85,000 clones, with around four fifths as singletons. With respect to this clone: Its antigen is as yet unknown.

The sequence came from an adult with an advanced solid tumor such as melanoma, head and neck, liver or kidney cancer. The source was CD4+ or CD8+ T cells sorted from blood, collected in a trial of the OX40 agonist ivuxolimab.

CDR3 residues: CASSETDVGSRSYEQYF. Here the CDR3 DNA reads TGTGCCAGCAGCGAAACGGACGTGGGAAGTCGCTCCTACGAGCAGTACTTC. V and J are TRBV9 and TRBJ2-7, with D unresolved. V was shortened by 3 bases and J by 0 bases, with 19 bases between the two germline ends. The CDR3 is made up of 17 amino acids. Germline-derived CDR1 and CDR2 are SGDLS and YYNGEE.